This T cell receptor (beta chain) was sequenced during a study of control samples from healthy donors and cancer patients. V was shortened by 4 bases and J by 2 bases, with 15 bases between the two germline ends. Germline V CDR1 and CDR2: MNHNY, SVGAGI (reference sequence). The CDR3 loop spans 15 amino acids. Using immunoSEQ multiplex PCR, the repertoire was profiled, and TCRdb retains in-frame clones only, with some absent. The sample yields about 150,000 clones, about 95% seen once. This clonotype originated in a man aged 55 to 70 with colorectal cancer. This chain connects TRBV6-6 to TRBJ2-7; weak D call: TRBD1 (6 bases). Sequencing input: PBMCs. The CDR3 reads CASSSQQGVPYEQYF. The CDR3 DNA reads TGTGCCAGCAGTTCCCAACAGGGCGTTCCCTACGAGCAGTACTTC.